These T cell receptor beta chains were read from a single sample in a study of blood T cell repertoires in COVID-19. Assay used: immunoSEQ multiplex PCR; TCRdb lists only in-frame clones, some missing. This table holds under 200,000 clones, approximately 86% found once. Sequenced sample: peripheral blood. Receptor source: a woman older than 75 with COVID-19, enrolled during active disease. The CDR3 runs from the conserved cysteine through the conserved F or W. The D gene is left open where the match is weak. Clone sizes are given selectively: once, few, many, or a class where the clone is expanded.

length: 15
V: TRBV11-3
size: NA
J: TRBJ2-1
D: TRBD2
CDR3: CASSQLAGDYNEQFF
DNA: TGTGCCAGCAGCCAACTAGCGGGGGACTACAATGAGCAGTTCTTC

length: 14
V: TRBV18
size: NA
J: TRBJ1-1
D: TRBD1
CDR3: CASSRGQGITEAFF
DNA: TGTGCCAGCTCACGGGGACAGGGAATAACTGAAGCTTTCTTT

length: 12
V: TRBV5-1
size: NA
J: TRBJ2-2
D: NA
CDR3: CASSSGNGELFF
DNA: TGCGCCAGCAGCTCAGGGAACGGGGAGCTGTTTTTT

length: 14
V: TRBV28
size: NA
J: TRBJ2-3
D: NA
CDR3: CASSLVGGTDTQYF
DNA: TGTGCCAGCAGTTTGGTTGGGGGGACAGATACGCAGTATTTT

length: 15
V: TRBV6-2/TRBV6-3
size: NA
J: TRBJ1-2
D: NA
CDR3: CASSYIDRSSYGYTF
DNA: TGTGCCAGCAGTTACATCGACAGGAGCAGCTATGGCTACACCTTC

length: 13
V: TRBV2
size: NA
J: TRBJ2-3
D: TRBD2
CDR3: CASGGSSWNTQYF
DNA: TGTGCCAGCGGCGGGAGCAGTTGGAATACGCAGTATTTT

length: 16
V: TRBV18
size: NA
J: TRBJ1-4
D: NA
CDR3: CASSPPAQIVGEKLFF
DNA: TGTGCCAGCTCACCTCCCGCCCAGATTGTCGGGGAAAAACTGTTTTTT

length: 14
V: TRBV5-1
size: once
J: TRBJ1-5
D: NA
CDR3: CASSPGAGDQPQHF
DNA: TGCGCCAGCAGCCCAGGGGCCGGGGATCAGCCCCAGCATTTT

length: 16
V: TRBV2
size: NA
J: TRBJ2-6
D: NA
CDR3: CASSEAGGSGANVLTF
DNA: TGTGCCAGCAGTGAGGCAGGAGGATCTGGGGCCAACGTCCTGACTTTC

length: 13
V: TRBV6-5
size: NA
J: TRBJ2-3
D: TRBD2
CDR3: CAASGRVADTQYF
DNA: TGTGCCGCTAGCGGTAGGGTGGCAGATACGCAGTATTTT

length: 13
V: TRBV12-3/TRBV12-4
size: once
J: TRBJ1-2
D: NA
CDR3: CASSLSRDYGYTF
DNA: TGTGCCAGCAGTTTATCCAGGGACTATGGCTACACCTTC

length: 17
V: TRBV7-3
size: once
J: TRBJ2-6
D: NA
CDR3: CASSSTQGGSGANVLTF
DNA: TGTGCCAGCAGCTCAACACAGGGCGGGTCTGGGGCCAACGTCCTGACTTTC

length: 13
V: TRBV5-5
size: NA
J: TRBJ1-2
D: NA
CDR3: CASSPDSVEGYTF
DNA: TGTGCCAGCAGTCCCGACAGTGTAGAGGGCTACACCTTC

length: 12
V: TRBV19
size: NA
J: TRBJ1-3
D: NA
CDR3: CASRASGNTIYF
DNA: TGTGCCAGTAGGGCCTCTGGAAACACCATATATTTT